This TCR beta chain was found in a study of T cells after yellow fever vaccination. A few counts support this clonotype. One entry per CDR3 protein results from TCRdb running MiXCR on the 5' RACE reads. The table records under 300,000 distinct CDR3 sequences, 10% to 15% of them present only once. Germline V gives CDR1 MNHEY, CDR2 SVGEGT. CDR3 length: 15 residues. V shed 8 bases and J 7 bases; nucleotides not matched to a gene: 10. The sample here was CD4+ T cells sorted from PBMCs, taken 45 days after the yellow fever booster vaccination. The V gene is TRBV6-2 or TRBV6-3, the J gene TRBJ2-1, with 11 bases identical to TRBD1. This clonotype was obtained from a man younger than 40 who received the YFV17D yellow fever vaccine. The chain's CDR3 is CASFPTGQGVNEQFF. CDR3 coding DNA: TGTGCCAGCTTTCCGACGGGACAGGGGGTAAATGAGCAGTTCTTC.